Each of the 27 T cell receptor beta chains below was sequenced from the same sample in a study of blood T cell repertoires in COVID-19. Repertoires were generated with immunoSEQ multiplex PCR, while TCRdb's copy carries only in-frame clones and drops some. The sample carries approximately 78,000 clones, around four fifths recorded once. Source material: peripheral blood. These receptors came from a woman aged 80 or over with acute or convalescent COVID-19.

This CDR3 is CASSPGTSGGGYEQYF. The CDR3 coding sequence is TGTGCCAGCAGCCCCGGGACTAGCGGGGGGGGCTACGAGCAGTACTTC. The J gene is TRBJ2-7, the V gene TRBV4-2, with TRBD2 identical over 16 bases. CDR1 and CDR2 (germline): LGHNA, YNFKEQ. J gave up 3 bases and V 4 bases, and 3 bases lay outside the gene matches. The CDR3 runs to 16 residues.

The chain combines TRBV30 with TRBJ1-1; no reliable D call. Trimming took 5 bases from V and 9 from J, leaving 19 bases between them. The CDR3 consists of 13 residues. In germline, CDR1 is GTSNPN, CDR2 SVGIG (reference sequence). The CDR3 nucleotides read TGTGCCTGGCATACCGCAGGAACCCTTAAAGCTTTCTTT. This gives the protein CAWHTAGTLKAFF.

The chain combines TRBV3-1 (or the pseudogene TRBV3-2) with TRBJ2-2; 15 nucleotides line up with TRBD2. V shed 4 bases, J shed 6 bases, and the junction held 3 bases outside the gene matches. This CDR3 is 16 amino acids long. CDR1 LGHDT and CDR2 YNNKEL come from the germline V gene (reference sequence). The CDR3 sequence: CASSPGLAGGSGELFF. The CDR3 DNA sequence: TGTGCCAGCAGCCCGGGACTAGCGGGAGGATCCGGGGAGCTGTTTTTT.

The genes are TRBV27 and TRBJ2-1; TRBD2 aligns across 10 bases. The CDR3 is made up of 14 amino acids. Germline CDR1 reads MNHEY; CDR2 reads SMNVEV (reference sequence). Trimming at V came to 7 bases and at J to 5 bases, leaving 5 bases not matched to a gene. CDR3 coding DNA: TGTGCCAGCACCCGGACTAGCGGAAACAATGAGCAGTTCTTC. This translates into CASTRTSGNNEQFF.

The rearrangement joins TRBV7-3 to TRBJ1-2; 8 nucleotides agree with TRBD1. Germline loops: CDR1 SGHTA, CDR2 FQGTGA. This CDR3 is built from 13 residues. V trimming: 4 bases; J trimming: 7 bases; junction bases outside the gene matches: 5. The CDR3 loop is CASSYGTGGGYTF. As DNA, the CDR3 is TGTGCCAGCAGCTACGGGACAGGAGGTGGCTACACCTTC.

This clone appeared a few times. The rearrangement uses TRBV6-6 and TRBJ1-3; 7 nucleotides match TRBD1. Trimming removed 4 bases from V and 0 bases from J; junction bases left unmatched: 6. Germline V lookup: CDR1 MNHNY, CDR2 SVGAGI (reference sequence). The CDR3 sequence is 16 residues long. The CDR3 DNA reads TGTGCCAGCAGTTCGGGACAGTCATACTCTGGAAACACCATATATTTT. Translated: CASSSGQSYSGNTIYF.

The chain combines TRBV6-5 with TRBJ1-5; 8 positions match TRBD1. This CDR3 is built from 14 residues. V trimming: 6 bases; J trimming: 8 bases; junction bases outside the gene matches: 9. Germline V gene data show CDR1 as MNHEY and CDR2 as SVGAGI. The CDR3 here is CASSVTGAEKPQHF. The CDR3 bases are TGTGCCAGCAGCGTGACAGGGGCTGAGAAGCCCCAGCATTTT.

The sample holds a few counts of this clone. V and J are TRBV2 and TRBJ2-2; 15 bases fit TRBD2. CDR3 length: 16 residues. V was clipped by 5 bases and J by 5 bases; unmatched bases: 3. Germline V CDR1 and CDR2: SNHLY, FYNNEI. The CDR3 is CASSKGLAGGTGELFF. The CDR3 DNA is TGTGCCAGCAGTAAAGGACTAGCGGGGGGGACCGGGGAGCTGTTTTTT.

The chain uses TRBV6-6 and TRBJ1-4; 8 bases align to TRBD1. The junction had 6 bases not matched to a gene; V was cut back by 5 bases and J by 4 bases. The CDR3 runs 15 residues. CDR1 and CDR2 from the germline V gene are MNHNY and SVGAGI (reference sequence). In nucleotides, the CDR3 is TGTGCCAGCAGTCACCAGGGGGCGAGTAATGAAAAACTGTTTTTT. This codes for CASSHQGASNEKLFF.

This sequence joins TRBV4-2 and TRBJ1-1, with 7 bases lining up with TRBD1. The CDR3 runs to 15 residues. V shed 4 bases and J 1 base; nucleotides not matched to a gene: 6. Germline V lookup: CDR1 LGHNA, CDR2 YNFKEQ. The CDR3 region is CASSLRQGPNTEAFF. CDR3 sequence (DNA): TGTGCCAGCAGCCTACGACAGGGCCCGAACACTGAAGCTTTCTTT.

This chain connects TRBV9 to TRBJ1-1; D is unresolved. CDR1 is SGDLS, CDR2 YYNGEE, per germline. The CDR3 length is 14 residues. V was pared by 0 bases and J by 1 base, with 7 bases between. The CDR3 sequence is CASSVVHGNTEAFF. For the CDR3, the DNA is TGTGCCAGCAGCGTAGTTCACGGGAACACTGAAGCTTTCTTT.

The chain links TRBV5-1 to TRBJ1-5; TRBD1 agrees at 8 bases. Germline V lookup: CDR1 SGHRS, CDR2 YFSETQ. V gave up 5 bases and J gave up 7 bases; unmatched junction bases: 5. The CDR3 is 13 amino acids. The chain's CDR3 is CASSTGGWQPQHF. CDR3 nucleotides: TGCGCCAGCAGTACAGGGGGATGGCAGCCCCAGCATTTT. Complete variable domain (other parts from reference TRBV5-1 and TRBJ1-5): KAGVTQTPRYLIKTRGQQVTLSCSPISGHRSVSWYQQTPGQGLQFLFEYFSETQRNKGNFPGRFSGRQFSNSRSEMNVSTLELGDSALYLCASSTGGWQPQHFGDGTRLSIL.

This CDR3 reads CASSLGPGEAFF. In DNA, the CDR3 is TGTGCCAGCAGCTTGGGTCCAGGGGAAGCTTTCTTT. This rearrangement joins TRBV5-4 to TRBJ1-1; D is perhaps TRBD1 (5 bases). Germline loops: CDR1 SGHNT, CDR2 YYREEE (reference sequence). The CDR3 runs 12 residues. The ends were cut back, 0 bases at V and 8 bases at J, with 8 bases in the middle.

The rearrangement uses TRBV3-1 (or the pseudogene TRBV3-2) and TRBJ2-7, with D tentatively TRBD1 (6 bases). The CDR3 has 18 residues. V lost 1 base and J lost 3, with 22 bases in between. Germline assignment: CDR1 LGHDT and CDR2 YNNKEL (reference sequence). The chain's CDR3 is CASSQAAPPFTTGYEQYF. CDR3 bases: TGTGCCAGCAGCCAAGCTGCCCCTCCCTTTACGACAGGCTACGAGCAGTACTTC.

The V gene is TRBV27, the J gene TRBJ2-3; the D gene is possibly TRBD2 (6 bases). Trimming left V 1 base short and J 1 base short, with 9 bases between. The CDR3 consists of 15 residues. Germline-derived CDR1 and CDR2 are MNHEY and SMNVEV (reference sequence). The chain's CDR3 is CASSLWGDRTDTQYF. The CDR3 region has the DNA TGTGCCAGCAGTTTATGGGGGGATCGCACAGATACGCAGTATTTT.

The chain combines TRBV18 with TRBJ1-4; D remains ambiguous. Per germline, CDR1 KGHSH and CDR2 LQKENI. Trimming stripped 3 bases from V and 7 bases from J, with 15 bases between. This CDR3 has 15 amino acids. The CDR3: CASSPPGGSGEKLFF. CDR3 bases: TGTGCCAGCTCACCCCCGGGTGGGTCGGGTGAAAAACTGTTTTTT.

The chain has TRBV7-9 and TRBJ1-1, with a possible D match to TRBD1 (5 bases). Germline V lookup: CDR1 SEHNR, CDR2 FQNEAQ (reference sequence). The V and J ends lost 5 bases and 5 bases respectively, with 21 bases between them. The CDR3 is made up of 16 amino acids. The CDR3 coding sequence is TGTGCCAGCAGCCGCCGGGACTGGTCATGGGGGACTGAAGCTTTCTTT. Amino acids: CASSRRDWSWGTEAFF.

Here the CDR3 DNA reads TGTGCCACCAGCCCGGTAGGGAGAGGCTATGGCTACACCTTC. This gives the protein CATSPVGRGYGYTF. The chain recombines TRBV15 with TRBJ1-2; the D is unclear. V was trimmed by 5 bases and J by 4 bases, leaving 14 bases between them. In germline, CDR1 is LNHNV, CDR2 YYDKDF (reference sequence). The CDR3 spans 14 residues.

This chain connects TRBV2 to TRBJ2-1, with D unclear. The CDR3 consists of 10 residues. V lost 6 bases and J lost 7, with 4 bases in between. Looked up from germline, CDR1 is SNHLY and CDR2 is FYNNEI. CDR3 DNA sequence: TGTGCCAGCAGCGAGAATGAGCAGTTCTTC. Protein product: CASSENEQFF.

This chain uses TRBV20-1 with TRBJ1-1; possibly TRBD1 for D (5 bases). Trimming cost V 3 bases and J 10 bases, with 18 bases left between them. Germline V gene sequence: CDR1 DFQATT, CDR2 SNEGSKA (reference sequence). The length of the CDR3 is 13 residues. CDR3 in DNA: TGCAGTGCTAGTTTTGGGGGGGGAGGTCGAGCTTTCTTT. Translation gives CSASFGGGGRAFF.

This clone was observed a single time. The gene calls are TRBV5-6 and TRBJ2-3, with a tentative D call TRBD1 (6 bases). This CDR3 spans 13 amino acids. Germline loops: CDR1 SGHDT, CDR2 YYEEEE. Trimming removed 4 bases at V and 4 bases at J, with 10 bases between. The DNA for the CDR3 is TGTGCCAGCAGCCGCAGGGGTTCAGATACGCAGTATTTT. Amino acid sequence: CASSRRGSDTQYF.

This sequence joins TRBV5-1 and TRBJ1-2, with D uncertain. Germline loops: CDR1 SGHRS, CDR2 YFSETQ. The CDR3 covers 15 residues. The V end lost 4 bases, the J end lost 8 bases, and 21 bases lay between the germline ends. The CDR3 bases are TGCGCCAGCAGCCCACGGGTCGGATCGGTGTCAGGCTACACCTTC. Protein sequence: CASSPRVGSVSGYTF. The full variable domain, with the rest looked up from reference TRBV5-1 and TRBJ1-2, is KAGVTQTPRYLIKTRGQQVTLSCSPISGHRSVSWYQQTPGQGLQFLFEYFSETQRNKGNFPGRFSGRQFSNSRSEMNVSTLELGDSALYLCASSPRVGSVSGYTFGSGTRLTVV.

V is TRBV6-5 and J is TRBJ1-5; 11 positions agree with TRBD1. The germline V gene has CDR1 MNHEY and CDR2 SVGAGI. V was pared by 4 bases and J by 5 bases, with 4 bases of the junction left unmatched. This CDR3 comprises 15 residues. The CDR3, as DNA: TGTGCCAGCAGTTGGACAGGGGGCCAGGATCAGCCCCAGCATTTT. It encodes CASSWTGGQDQPQHF.

The chain is built from TRBV6-5 and TRBJ1-2, with D maybe TRBD1 (6 bases). Looked up from germline, CDR1 is MNHEY and CDR2 is SVGAGI. The CDR3 contains 15 residues. V dropped 5 bases and J dropped 1 base, with 14 bases sitting between them. CDR3 DNA: TGTGCCAGCAGTAGAGCCACGGACAGTAACTATGGCTACACCTTC. Encoded protein: CASSRATDSNYGYTF.

The CDR3: CASSLDQGHFYEQYF. Here the CDR3 DNA reads TGTGCCAGCAGCTTAGATCAAGGACACTTCTACGAGCAGTACTTC. V is TRBV11-3 and J is TRBJ2-7; possibly TRBD1 for D (5 bases). Trimming left V 0 bases short and J 3 bases short, with 12 bases between. Per the germline V gene, CDR1 is SGHNT and CDR2 is YENEEA. The CDR3 has 15 amino acids.

The sample holds one count of this clone. This sequence joins TRBV5-6 and TRBJ1-4; 8 bases match TRBD1. CDR1 and CDR2 from the germline V gene are SGHDT and YYEEEE. V lost 2 bases, J lost 6 bases, and 12 bases stayed unmatched. This CDR3 spans 17 amino acids. The chain's CDR3 is CASSLPVGQGSYEKLFF. The CDR3 DNA follows: TGTGCCAGCAGCTTACCAGTCGGACAGGGAAGTTATGAAAAACTGTTTTTT.

The V gene is TRBV3-1 (or the pseudogene TRBV3-2), the J gene TRBJ2-7; TRBD2 is a possible D gene (6 bases). Germline V gene lookup returns CDR1 LGHDT and CDR2 YNNKEL (reference sequence). V lost 0 bases and J lost 6, with 15 bases in between. The CDR3 runs 15 residues. In nucleotides, the CDR3 is TGTGCCAGCAGCCAAGATCTCGGGAGAAGAGGCGAGCAGTACTTC. Its translation: CASSQDLGRRGEQYF.